The 12 T cell receptor beta chains presented below share a single source sample, sequenced in a study of cytomegalovirus exposure and HLA in healthy donors. In the PCR, 60 Vbeta and 13 Jbeta primers were used. Assay: immunoSEQ multiplex PCR; the TCRdb copy retains only in-frame clones and omits some. The sample carries roughly 130,000 clones, around three fifths recorded once. Material for sequencing was PBMCs. The receptors stem from a male donor in good health and CMV-seronegative.

The chain employs TRBV7-2 and TRBJ1-5; D is unclear. Germline V gene data show CDR1 as SGHTA and CDR2 as FQGNSA. V was trimmed by 2 bases and J by 3 bases, leaving 8 bases between them. The CDR3 totals 14 residues. CDR3 DNA sequence: TGTGCCAGCAGCTTAACATCCCCCAATCAGCCCCAGCATTTT. This encodes CASSLTSPNQPQHF.

The rearrangement links TRBV28 to TRBJ1-3, with D possibly TRBD1 on 6 matching bases. CDR1 MDHEN and CDR2 SYDVKM come from the germline V gene. The CDR3 is 15 residues long. The germline V and J ends were trimmed by 6 bases and 0 bases, with 12 bases remaining between them. The CDR3, as DNA: TGTGCCAGCAGCCAAACAGGGCCCTCTGGAAACACCATATATTTT. Protein product: CASSQTGPSGNTIYF.

This sequence joins TRBV7-2 and TRBJ1-5; no definite D call. Germline V gene data show CDR1 as SGHTA and CDR2 as FQGNSA. With 1 base removed from V and 5 bases from J, the gap between germline ends came to 12 bases. The length of the CDR3 is 15 residues. The CDR3 nucleotides read TGTGCCAGCAGCTTAGTAGCGACTGGTTATCAGCCCCAGCATTTT. Its protein product is CASSLVATGYQPQHF.

The chain couples TRBV29-1 to TRBJ2-5, with D unresolved. Germline V lookup: CDR1 SQVTM, CDR2 ANQGSEA. The CDR3 runs to 10 residues. Trimming shortened V by 6 bases and J by 5 bases, and 7 bases separated the two germline ends. CDR3 in amino acids: CSVREETQYF. For the CDR3, the DNA is TGCAGCGTGCGAGAGGAGACCCAGTACTTC.

Written as DNA, the CDR3 is TGTGCCAGCAGTGAAGCAGGGACTAGCTTTTACAATGAGCAGTTCTTC. As protein: CASSEAGTSFYNEQFF. This chain uses TRBV6-1 with TRBJ2-1, with TRBD2 identical over 9 bases. With V trimmed by 0 bases and J by 4 bases, 4 bases remained unmatched. Germline V CDR1 and CDR2: MNHNS, SASEGT. The CDR3 loop spans 16 amino acids.

J is TRBJ2-1 and V is TRBV9; weak D call: TRBD1 (5 bases). The CDR3 consists of 15 residues. V lost 1 base to trimming and J lost 8 bases, with 16 bases between them. The germline V gene encodes CDR1 SGDLS and CDR2 YYNGEE. The CDR3: CASSVSPTAPDEQFF. The CDR3 bases are TGTGCCAGCAGCGTATCCCCGACAGCCCCCGATGAGCAGTTCTTC.

This clone was detected a few times. The chain carries TRBV4-1 and TRBJ1-1; 7 nucleotides agree with TRBD1. With 2 bases clipped from V and 3 bases from J, the junction kept 6 bases outside the gene matches. Germline-derived CDR1 and CDR2 are MGHRA and YSYEKL. The CDR3 contains 15 residues. This CDR3 reads CASSQMGQRDTEAFF. The CDR3 nucleotides read TGCGCCAGCAGCCAAATGGGACAGAGGGACACTGAAGCTTTCTTT.

In this sample, this clone turned up once. One junction end disagrees with the germline gene, perhaps due to a read error. The gene calls are TRBV7-7 and TRBJ2-5; D perhaps matches TRBD2 (6 bases). This CDR3 has 14 residues. CDR1 and CDR2 (germline): SSHAT, FNYEAQ (reference sequence). The CDR3 loop is CASSLDGGQETQYF. In DNA, the CDR3 is TGTGCTAGCAGCTTAGACGGGGGCCAAGAGACCCAGTACTTC.

The rearrangement uses TRBV5-1 and TRBJ2-7, with 7 bases matching TRBD2. CDR3 size: 15 residues. Trimming cost V 4 bases and J 0 bases; bases outside gene matches: 7. Per the germline V gene, CDR1 is SGHRS and CDR2 is YFSETQ. Written as DNA, the CDR3 is TGCGCCAGCAGCCGTGTGGGGGGGTCCTCCTACGAGCAGTACTTC. This gives the protein CASSRVGGSSYEQYF.

This clone was counted a few times. The chain has TRBV7-9 and TRBJ2-5; 9 bases agree with TRBD2. CDR1 and CDR2 from the germline V gene are SEHNR and FQNEAQ (reference sequence). With V trimmed by 5 bases and J by 5 bases, 9 bases remained unmatched. The CDR3 is 15 residues long. CDR3 sequence: CASSTRPLAGETQYF. The DNA of the CDR3 is TGTGCCAGCAGCACCCGTCCGCTAGCGGGGGAGACCCAGTACTTC.

This clone was counted once. This chain joins TRBV7-6 and TRBJ2-7; maybe TRBD1 (6 bases). Germline values: CDR1 SGHVS, CDR2 FNYEAQ. The CDR3 has 14 residues. V was trimmed by 3 bases and J by 2 bases, leaving 11 bases between them. The CDR3 DNA follows: TGTGCCAGCAGCTTCGGTAAGGGGGCCTACGAGCAGTACTTC. Translation gives CASSFGKGAYEQYF.

V usage is TRBV21-1 and J usage is TRBJ2-7; the table's D gene call, TRBD1, was not cross checked with the DNA. TRBV21-1 counts as a pseudogene. The CDR3 extends over 16 amino acids. CDR3: CASSNELGGQLYEQYF. The CDR3 DNA sequence: TGTGCCAGCAGCAATGAGTTAGGGGGACAGCTTTACGAGCAGTACTTC.